The present T cell receptor beta chain was sequenced within a study of human thymus T cells (dated by TCRdb to 2019 to 2021). About the investigation overall: The study used 7 to 9 infant thymus samples plus four related peripheral blood samples to characterize TCR alpha and beta repertoires. The cohort included a handful of male and two female infants, with donor ages spanning 7 to 244 days. General study outcomes and caveats: V and J gene segment usage appeared biased in both thymic and peripheral blood repertoires. Thymus samples yielded on average around 810,000 unique TCRB clonotypes, compared with 65,000 to 100,000 from blood samples.

The immunoSEQ multiplex PCR assay was used to amplify the TCRB and TCRAD loci from a standardized amount of quality-controlled genomic DNA. The amplicons spanned the V(D)J region and were long enough to cover the CDR3 and allow V and J genes to be identified. The amplicons were sequenced on an Illumina platform via the commercial immunoSEQ service. From the authors' description of their analysis: Primer bias and sequencing errors were corrected as previously described, and TCRAD and TCRB definitions were based on the IMGT database. Repertoires were analysed with immunoSEQ Analyzer 3.0 and VDJTools, covering basic statistics, V/J segment usage, diversity estimates, rarefaction and pairwise overlap. Chao1, ChaoE, Efron-Thisted, Shannon and inverse Simpson indices were used to estimate diversity, which was also estimated on datasets down-sampled to the smallest sample. For repertoire overlap, CDR3 nucleotide sequence, V gene and J gene had to match strictly, and clustering was done by Jaccard-based multidimensional scaling. TCRdb's version of the immuneACCESS table is confined to in-frame rearrangements and falls short of the full clone set. An unresolved V gene accounts for under half of the shortfall where checked; the remainder is of unknown origin. The V and J calls and clone size come from that table; D and trimming were worked out from the DNA. The sample includes 45,000 to 75,000 clones, with 94% observed a single time. About 6.5% of the sample is in the top ten clones.

Note on this clone: No antigen is known for it. No much larger clone exists at a distance of one base, and base qualities are not known.

Trimmed from V: 5 bases; trimmed from J: 5 bases; junction bases lacking a gene match: 5. CDR1 is given as SEHNR and CDR2 as FQNEAQ, both from the germline V gene (reference sequence). The CDR3 goes from the cysteine to the phenylalanine over 14 residues. Only the CDR3 region is kept as DNA, spanning 42 bases read in frame from base 1. Immunologically healthy infants undergoing open corrective cardiac surgery for congenital heart defects in Finland were used as donors. For four of the eight donors, a small about 0.5-1 mL aliquot of peripheral blood was collected during surgery. Genomic DNA from blood samples was extracted from all available leukocytes rather than from a fixed cell number. ACK lysis buffer was used to clear erythrocytes from the blood, and the leukocytes were then kept as pellets at -70 degrees C. A QIAsymphony instrument was used to extract genomic DNA from frozen cell pellets.

The material sequenced was blood. Here the chain combines TRBV7-9 and TRBJ2-1; the junction holds 8 bases that match TRBD2. The receptor's source is a boy in the first two years of life with a congenital heart defect but otherwise immunologically healthy. The CDR3 has the sequence CASSHGLANNEQFF. The base sequence is TGTGCCAGCAGCCACGGACTAGCTAACAATGAGCAGTTCTTC.